The clone carrying this T cell receptor (beta chain) was found a few times. Its antigen remains unknown. The germline V gene encodes CDR1 MGHRA and CDR2 YSYEKL. V lost 0 bases and J 2 bases, leaving 11 bases between the germline ends. CDR3 length: 15 residues. Unique molecular identifiers were present in the TCR beta cDNA libraries. In TCRdb, the PCR reads were re-called with MiXCR into one record per CDR3 protein. The data hold approximately 660,000 distinct CDR3 sequences, with 59% observed a single time. The data were taken from a study of post-analysis software for immune sequencing data. Study outcomes and limitations: Patients used roughly five TRBV segments, including TRBV5-6, TRBV5-1 and TRBV20-1, more often than controls.

Input material: blood. The TCR was taken from a girl aged 2-10 years with multiple sclerosis. The V and J genes are TRBV4-1 and TRBJ2-7; a possible D gene is TRBD1 (5 bases). CDR3 in amino acids: CASSQESGQPYEQYF. The CDR3 nucleotides read TGCGCCAGCAGCCAAGAGTCCGGACAACCCTACGAGCAGTACTTC.